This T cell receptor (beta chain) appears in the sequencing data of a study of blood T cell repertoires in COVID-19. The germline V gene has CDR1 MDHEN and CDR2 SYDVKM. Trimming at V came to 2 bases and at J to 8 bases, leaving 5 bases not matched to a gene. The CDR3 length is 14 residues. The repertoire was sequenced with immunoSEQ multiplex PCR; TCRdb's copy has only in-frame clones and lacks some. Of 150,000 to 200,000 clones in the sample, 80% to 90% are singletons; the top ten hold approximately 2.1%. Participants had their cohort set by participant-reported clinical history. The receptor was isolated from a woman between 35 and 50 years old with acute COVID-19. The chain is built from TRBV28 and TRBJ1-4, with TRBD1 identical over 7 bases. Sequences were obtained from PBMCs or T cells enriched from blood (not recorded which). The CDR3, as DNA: TGTGCCAGCAGTTTAAAAGGGGGCCAAGAAAAACTGTTTTTT. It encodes CASSLKGGQEKLFF. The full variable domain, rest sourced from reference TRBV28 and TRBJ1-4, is DVKVTQSSRYLVKRTGEKVFLECVQDMDHENMFWYRQDPGLGLRLIYFSYDVKMKEKGDIPEGYSVSREKKERFSLILESASTNQTSMYLCASSLKGGQEKLFFGSGTQLSVL.